A single sample gave rise to the 18 T cell receptor beta chains below, sequenced in a study of T cells in localized non-small cell lung cancer. The data were produced by immunoSEQ multiplex PCR, yet TCRdb's version contains in-frame clones alone and is incomplete. In the table there are 20,000 to 30,000 clones, approximately 86% of which are singletons. Sequenced here: peripheral blood, sampled before any cancer treatment. The receptors stem from a female donor over 55 with stage I lung adenocarcinoma.

J is TRBJ2-7 and V is TRBV19; 7 bases map to TRBD1. The CDR3 runs to 14 residues. Germline V gives CDR1 LNHDA, CDR2 SQIVND (reference sequence). Unmatched junction bases numbered 3, after V lost 4 bases and J lost 0 bases. The CDR3 reads CASSTRTGSYEQYF. In DNA form, the CDR3 reads TGTGCCAGTAGTACTCGGACAGGCTCCTACGAGCAGTACTTC. Combining the CDR3 with reference TRBV19 and TRBJ2-7 gives the whole variable domain DGGITQSPKYLFRKEGQNVTLSCEQNLNHDAMYWYRQDPGQGLRLIYYSQIVNDFQKGDIAEGYSVSREKKESFPLTVTSAQKNPTAFYLCASSTRTGSYEQYFGPGTRLTVT.

DNA for the CDR3: TGCGCCAGCAGCCCATACTACAATGAGCAGTTCTTC. Its protein is CASSPYYNEQFF. The V call is TRBV5-1, the J call TRBJ2-1, with D unclear. The germline V and J ends were trimmed by 4 bases and 3 bases, with 5 bases remaining between them. The length of the CDR3 is 12 residues. Germline values: CDR1 SGHRS, CDR2 YFSETQ. Supplemented by reference TRBV5-1 and TRBJ2-1, the full variable domain reads KAGVTQTPRYLIKTRGQQVTLSCSPISGHRSVSWYQQTPGQGLQFLFEYFSETQRNKGNFPGRFSGRQFSNSRSEMNVSTLELGDSALYLCASSPYYNEQFFGPGTRLTVL.

This clone appeared a single time. The chain joins TRBV7-9 to TRBJ2-7, with D hard to call. Germline V gives CDR1 SEHNR, CDR2 FQNEAQ (reference sequence). The ends were cut back, 0 bases at V and 3 bases at J, with 6 bases in the middle. There are 13 residues in the CDR3. The CDR3 nucleotides read TGTGCCAGCAGCTTAGCGAACCTCTACGAGCAGTACTTC. Protein: CASSLANLYEQYF.

The CDR3 protein is CASSLDPGGRSYNEQFF. CDR3 nucleotides: TGCGCCAGCAGCTTGGATCCGGGCGGGAGAAGCTACAATGAGCAGTTCTTC. The chain uses TRBV5-1 and TRBJ2-1, with 7 bases aligning to TRBD2. The CDR3 length is 17 residues. The junction had 9 bases not matched to a gene; V was cut back by 0 bases and J by 3 bases. Germline V lookup: CDR1 SGHRS, CDR2 YFSETQ.

V usage is TRBV10-1 and J usage is TRBJ2-3; D unresolved. This CDR3 contains 15 residues. Germline V CDR1 and CDR2: WNHNN, SYGVQD (reference sequence). V was pared by 2 bases and J by 1 base, with 10 bases between. DNA of the CDR3: TGCGCCAGCAGTGAGCTAGTCGCCCGCACAGATACGCAGTATTTT. Amino acid sequence: CASSELVARTDTQYF.

V and J are TRBV4-1 and TRBJ1-1; a weak D match, TRBD1 (5 bases). Germline loops: CDR1 MGHRA, CDR2 YSYEKL. V lost 6 bases, J lost 5 bases, and 22 bases lay in between. The CDR3 is 16 residues long. CDR3 residues: CASRPQVGGTGTEAFF. CDR3 DNA: TGCGCCAGCAGACCCCAGGTGGGGGGAACGGGGACTGAAGCTTTCTTT.

The chain recombines TRBV7-2 with TRBJ2-3; 11 nucleotides match TRBD2. The V and J ends lost 4 bases and 2 bases, in that order; junction bases with no gene match: 2. Per the germline V gene, CDR1 is SGHTA and CDR2 is FQGNSA. The CDR3 length is 15 residues. CDR3 in amino acids: CASSSGLAATDTQYF. CDR3 nucleotides: TGTGCCAGCAGCTCGGGACTAGCGGCCACAGATACGCAGTATTTT.

This sequence joins TRBV25-1 and TRBJ1-6, with 9 bases identical to TRBD1. Germline-derived CDR1 and CDR2 are MGHDK and SYGVNS. This CDR3 has 14 amino acids. The trim removed 5 bases at V and 8 bases at J, leaving 4 bases unmatched. Here the CDR3 reads CASSQTGGDSPLHF. The DNA of the CDR3 is TGTGCCAGCAGTCAAACAGGGGGCGATTCACCCCTCCACTTT.

The rearrangement joins TRBV20-1 to TRBJ1-3; D gene unclear. The CDR3 spans 11 residues. Germline lookup yields CDR1 DFQATT and CDR2 SNEGSKA (reference sequence). The CDR3 sequence is CSGSSGNTIYF. The CDR3 DNA reads TGCTCGGGGAGCTCTGGAAACACCATATATTTT.

The genes are TRBV5-1 and TRBJ2-7; TRBD1 agrees at 9 bases. Germline-derived CDR1 and CDR2 are SGHRS and YFSETQ. J lost 2 bases, V lost 4 bases, and 4 bases had no gene match. There are 14 residues in the CDR3. CDR3 in amino acids: CASSRTGEPYEQYF. In DNA, the CDR3 is TGCGCCAGCAGCCGGACAGGGGAGCCCTACGAGCAGTACTTC.

The gene calls are TRBV10-3 and TRBJ1-2; the D gene is possibly TRBD1 (5 bases). V was clipped by 0 bases and J by 6 bases, with 11 bases between them. Germline V gene lookup returns CDR1 ENHRY and CDR2 SYGVKD. This CDR3 is built from 14 residues. This CDR3 reads CAISESRGENGYTF. DNA of the CDR3: TGTGCCATCAGTGAGTCGAGAGGGGAGAATGGCTACACCTTC.

The chain carries TRBV29-1 and TRBJ1-4, with D hard to call. Germline V CDR1 and CDR2: SQVTM, ANQGSEA. The CDR3 is made up of 13 amino acids. Trimming stripped 6 bases from V and 5 bases from J, with 13 bases between. The CDR3 sequence is CSVAATLNEKLFF. CDR3 bases: TGCAGCGTGGCAGCTACCTTAAATGAAAAACTGTTTTTT.

The V call is TRBV7-9, the J call TRBJ1-1; D unclear. The CDR3 contains 17 residues. Trimming left V 4 bases short and J 1 base short, with 19 bases between. Germline V CDR1 and CDR2: SEHNR, FQNEAQ (reference sequence). Here the CDR3 reads CASSSDGETDPNTEAFF. The CDR3 DNA sequence: TGTGCCAGCAGCTCTGACGGGGAGACCGACCCGAACACTGAAGCTTTCTTT.

The genes are TRBV29-1 and TRBJ1-5, with 7 nucleotides matching TRBD1. The J segment lost 4 bases and the V segment lost 6 bases, leaving 6 bases of the junction unmatched. In germline, CDR1 is SQVTM, CDR2 ANQGSEA. The CDR3 consists of 13 residues. CDR3 in amino acids: CSVAQGGNQPQHF. CDR3 nucleotides: TGCAGCGTCGCCCAGGGGGGAAATCAGCCCCAGCATTTT.

The chain employs TRBV4-1 and TRBJ1-1; D ambiguous. The CDR3 consists of 13 residues. From germline, CDR1 is MGHRA and CDR2 YSYEKL. V was cut by 2 bases and J by 7 bases, with 11 bases left in between. The CDR3 loop is CASSQWVRDEAFF. CDR3 nucleotides: TGCGCCAGCAGCCAATGGGTGCGAGATGAAGCTTTCTTT.

The CDR3 bases are TGTCAGACTGGGACAGTTTCCTCCTACGAGCAGTACTTC. Amino acid sequence: CQTGTVSSYEQYF. The rearrangement uses TRBV27 and TRBJ2-7; 7 bases are shared with TRBD1. CDR1 MNHEY and CDR2 SMNVEV come from the germline V gene (reference sequence). The CDR3 consists of 13 residues.

The DNA for the CDR3 is TGTGCCAGCAGTGAATCCATTGCTCAGTACTTC. It is translated as CASSESIAQYF. The V gene is TRBV25-1, the J gene TRBJ2-5; D unclear. In germline, CDR1 is MGHDK, CDR2 SYGVNS. The CDR3 consists of 11 residues. V was pared by 1 base and J by 11 bases, with 8 bases between.

The genes are TRBV18 and TRBJ1-6, with D perhaps TRBD1 (5 bases). V was clipped by 1 base and J by 8 bases, with 12 bases between them. The CDR3 is 15 residues long. Per the germline V gene, CDR1 is KGHSH and CDR2 is LQKENI. The CDR3 spells CASSPQKGMDSPLHF. The CDR3, as DNA: TGTGCCAGCTCACCACAGAAGGGGATGGATTCACCCCTCCACTTT.